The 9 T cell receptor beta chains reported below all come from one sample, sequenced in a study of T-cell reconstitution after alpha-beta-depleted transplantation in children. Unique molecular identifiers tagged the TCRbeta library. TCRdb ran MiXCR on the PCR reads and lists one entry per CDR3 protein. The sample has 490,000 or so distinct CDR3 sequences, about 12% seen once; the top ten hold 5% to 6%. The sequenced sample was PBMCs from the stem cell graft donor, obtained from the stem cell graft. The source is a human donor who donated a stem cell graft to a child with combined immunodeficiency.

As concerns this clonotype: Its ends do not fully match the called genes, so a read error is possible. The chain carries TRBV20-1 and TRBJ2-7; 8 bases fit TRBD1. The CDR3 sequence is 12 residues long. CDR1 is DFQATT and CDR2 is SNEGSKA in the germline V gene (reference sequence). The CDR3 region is CCAQDRVYEQYF. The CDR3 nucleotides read TGCTGTGCTCAGGACAGGGTCTACGAGCAGTACTTC.

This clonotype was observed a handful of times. The CDR3 DNA is TGTGCCAGCTCACCGAGGACTAGCGGGAGGAAATTCTACGAGCAGTACTTC. Amino acids: CASSPRTSGRKFYEQYF. The rearrangement links TRBV18 to TRBJ2-7; 14 bases match TRBD2. The CDR3 is 17 amino acids. V dropped 3 bases and J dropped 3; count of bases not matched to a gene: 7. Looked up from germline, CDR1 is KGHSH and CDR2 is LQKENI. Variable domain in full (rest from reference TRBV18 and TRBJ2-7): NAGVMQNPRHLVRRRGQEARLRCSPMKGHSHVYWYRQLPEEGLKFMVYLQKENIIDESGMPKERFSAEFPKEGPSILRIQQVVRGDSAAYFCASSPRTSGRKFYEQYFGPGTRLTVT.

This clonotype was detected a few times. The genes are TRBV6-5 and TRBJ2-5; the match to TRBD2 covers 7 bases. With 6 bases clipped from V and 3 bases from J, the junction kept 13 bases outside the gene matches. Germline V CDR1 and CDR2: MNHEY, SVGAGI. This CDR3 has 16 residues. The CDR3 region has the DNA TGTGCCAGCAGCCGAGTGGGAGCGGGGAAAAAAGAGACCCAGTACTTC. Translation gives CASSRVGAGKKETQYF.

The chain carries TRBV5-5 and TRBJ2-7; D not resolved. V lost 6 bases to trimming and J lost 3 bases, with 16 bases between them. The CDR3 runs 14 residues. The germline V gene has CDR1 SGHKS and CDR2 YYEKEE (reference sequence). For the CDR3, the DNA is TGTGCCAGCACCCACGCAGTGGGTAGCTACGAGCAGTACTTC. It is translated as CASTHAVGSYEQYF.

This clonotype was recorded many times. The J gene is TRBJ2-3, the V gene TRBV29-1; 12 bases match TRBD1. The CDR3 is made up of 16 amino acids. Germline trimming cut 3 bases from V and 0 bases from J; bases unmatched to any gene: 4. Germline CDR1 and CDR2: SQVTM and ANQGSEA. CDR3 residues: CSVDGDRGRSTDTQYF. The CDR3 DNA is TGCAGCGTTGATGGGGACAGGGGGCGCAGCACAGATACGCAGTATTTT.

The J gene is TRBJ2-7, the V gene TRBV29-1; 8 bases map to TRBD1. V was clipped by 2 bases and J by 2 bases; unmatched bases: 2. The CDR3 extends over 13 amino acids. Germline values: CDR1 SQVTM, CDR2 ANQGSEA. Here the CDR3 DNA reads TGCAGCGTTGAACTGGACAGGGCCTACGAGCAGTACTTC. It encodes CSVELDRAYEQYF.

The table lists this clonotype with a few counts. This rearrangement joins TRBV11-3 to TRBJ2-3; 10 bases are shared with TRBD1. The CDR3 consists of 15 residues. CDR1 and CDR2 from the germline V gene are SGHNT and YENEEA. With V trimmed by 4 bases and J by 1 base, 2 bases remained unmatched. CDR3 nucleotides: TGTGCCAGCAGCTACGGGACAGGGGGCACAGATACGCAGTATTTT. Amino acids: CASSYGTGGTDTQYF.

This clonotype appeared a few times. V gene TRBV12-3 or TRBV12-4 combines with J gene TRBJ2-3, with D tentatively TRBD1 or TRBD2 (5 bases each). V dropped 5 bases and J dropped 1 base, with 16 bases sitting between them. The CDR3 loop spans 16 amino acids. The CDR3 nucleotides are TGTGCCAGCAGTCCGGCCCAGATGGGGGGCACAGATACGCAGTATTTT. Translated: CASSPAQMGGTDTQYF.

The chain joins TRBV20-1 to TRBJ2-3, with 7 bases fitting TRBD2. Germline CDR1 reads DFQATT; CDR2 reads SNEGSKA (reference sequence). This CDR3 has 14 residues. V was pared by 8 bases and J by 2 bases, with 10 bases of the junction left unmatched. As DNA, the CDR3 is TGCAGTCTTTACGGGAGGCTCTCCACAGATACGCAGTATTTT. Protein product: CSLYGRLSTDTQYF.